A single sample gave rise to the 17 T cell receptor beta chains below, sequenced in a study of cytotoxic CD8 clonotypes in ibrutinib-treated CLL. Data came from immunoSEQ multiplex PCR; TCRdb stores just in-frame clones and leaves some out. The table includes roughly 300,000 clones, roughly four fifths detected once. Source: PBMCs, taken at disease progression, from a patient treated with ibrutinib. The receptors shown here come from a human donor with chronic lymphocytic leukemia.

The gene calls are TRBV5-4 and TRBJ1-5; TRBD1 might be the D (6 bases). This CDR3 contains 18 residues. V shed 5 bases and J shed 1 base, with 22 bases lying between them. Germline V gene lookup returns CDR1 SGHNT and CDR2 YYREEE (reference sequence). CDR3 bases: TGTGCCAGCAGTGTCCAGGGGCATAATATGGCGAGCAATCAGCCCCAGCATTTT. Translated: CASSVQGHNMASNQPQHF.

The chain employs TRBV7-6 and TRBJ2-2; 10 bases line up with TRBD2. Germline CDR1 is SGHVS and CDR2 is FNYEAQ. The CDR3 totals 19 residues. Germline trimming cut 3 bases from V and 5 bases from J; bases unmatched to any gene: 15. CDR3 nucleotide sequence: TGTGCCAGCAGCTTGGACGTGCTAGCGGGGGAGTGGTTAACCGGGGAGCTGTTTTTT. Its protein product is CASSLDVLAGEWLTGELFF. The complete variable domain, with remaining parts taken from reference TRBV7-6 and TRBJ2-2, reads GAGVSQSPRYKVTKRGQDVALRCDPISGHVSLYWYRQALGQGPEFLTYFNYEAQQDKSGLPNDRFSAERPEGSISTLTIQRTEQRDSAMYRCASSLDVLAGEWLTGELFFGEGSRLTVL.

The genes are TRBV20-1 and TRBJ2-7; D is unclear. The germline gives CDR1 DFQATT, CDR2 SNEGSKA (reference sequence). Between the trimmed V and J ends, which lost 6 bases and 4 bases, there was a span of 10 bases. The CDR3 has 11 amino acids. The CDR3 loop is CSATSEYEQYF. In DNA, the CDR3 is TGCAGTGCGACGAGTGAATACGAGCAGTACTTC.

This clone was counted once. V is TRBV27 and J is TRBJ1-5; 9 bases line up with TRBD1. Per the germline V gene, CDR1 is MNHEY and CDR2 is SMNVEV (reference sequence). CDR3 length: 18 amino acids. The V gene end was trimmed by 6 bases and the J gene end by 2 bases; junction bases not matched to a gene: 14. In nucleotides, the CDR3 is TGTGCCAGCAGCCTCTTTGGGACAGGGCGAAGGGGCAATCAGCCCCAGCATTTT. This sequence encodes CASSLFGTGRRGNQPQHF.

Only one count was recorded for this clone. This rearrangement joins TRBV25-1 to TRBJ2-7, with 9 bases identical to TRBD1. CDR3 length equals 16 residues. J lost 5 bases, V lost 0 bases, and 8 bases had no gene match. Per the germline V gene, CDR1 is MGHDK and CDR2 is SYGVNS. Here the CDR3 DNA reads TGTGCCAGCAGTGAATACAACAGGGGGCGTGGGGACGAGCAGTACTTC. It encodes CASSEYNRGRGDEQYF.

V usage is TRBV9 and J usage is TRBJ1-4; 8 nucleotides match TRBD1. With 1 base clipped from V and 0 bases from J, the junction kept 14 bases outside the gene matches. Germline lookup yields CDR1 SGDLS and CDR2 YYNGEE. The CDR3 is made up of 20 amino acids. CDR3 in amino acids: CASSVSPTGGNFATNEKLFF. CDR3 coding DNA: TGTGCCAGCAGCGTATCCCCTACAGGGGGTAATTTTGCAACTAATGAAAAACTGTTTTTT.

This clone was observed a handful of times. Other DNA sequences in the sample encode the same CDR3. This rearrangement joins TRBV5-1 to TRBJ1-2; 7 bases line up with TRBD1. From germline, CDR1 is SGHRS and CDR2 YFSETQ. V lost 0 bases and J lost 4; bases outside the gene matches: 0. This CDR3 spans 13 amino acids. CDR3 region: CASSLDRGYGYTF. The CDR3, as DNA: TGCGCCAGCAGCTTGGACAGGGGCTATGGCTACACCTTC.

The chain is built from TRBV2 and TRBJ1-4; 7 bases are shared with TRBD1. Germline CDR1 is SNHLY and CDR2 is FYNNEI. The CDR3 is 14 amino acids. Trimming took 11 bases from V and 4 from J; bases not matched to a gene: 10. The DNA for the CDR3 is TGTGCCGTCTCGAAGGACAGGTATAATGAAAAACTGTTTTTT. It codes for CAVSKDRYNEKLFF.

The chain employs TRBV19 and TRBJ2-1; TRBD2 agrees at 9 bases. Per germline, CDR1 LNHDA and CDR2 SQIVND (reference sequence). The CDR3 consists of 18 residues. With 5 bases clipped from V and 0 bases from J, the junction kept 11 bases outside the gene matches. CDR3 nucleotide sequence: TGTGCCAGTAGTGACAGGCGGCGGGGGGGCCTCTCCTACAATGAGCAGTTCTTC. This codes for CASSDRRRGGLSYNEQFF.

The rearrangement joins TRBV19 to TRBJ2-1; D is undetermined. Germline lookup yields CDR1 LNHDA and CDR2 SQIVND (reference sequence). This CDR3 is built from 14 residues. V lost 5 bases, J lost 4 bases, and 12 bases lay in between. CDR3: CASSVIGRYNEQFF. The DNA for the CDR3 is TGTGCCAGTAGTGTGATAGGACGGTACAATGAGCAGTTCTTC. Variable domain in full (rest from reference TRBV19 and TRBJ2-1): DGGITQSPKYLFRKEGQNVTLSCEQNLNHDAMYWYRQDPGQGLRLIYYSQIVNDFQKGDIAEGYSVSREKKESFPLTVTSAQKNPTAFYLCASSVIGRYNEQFFGPGTRLTVL.

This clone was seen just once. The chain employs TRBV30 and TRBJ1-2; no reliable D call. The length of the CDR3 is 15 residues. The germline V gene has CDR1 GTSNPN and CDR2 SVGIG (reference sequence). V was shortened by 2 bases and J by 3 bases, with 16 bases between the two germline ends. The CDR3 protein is CAWSSPQSGYYGYTF. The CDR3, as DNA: TGTGCCTGGAGTTCCCCCCAATCCGGCTACTATGGCTACACCTTC.

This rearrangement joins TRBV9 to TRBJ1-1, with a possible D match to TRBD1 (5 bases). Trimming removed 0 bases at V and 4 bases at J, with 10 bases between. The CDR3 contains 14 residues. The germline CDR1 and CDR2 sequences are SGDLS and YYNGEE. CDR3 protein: CASSVEQDITEAFF. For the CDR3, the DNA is TGTGCCAGCAGCGTAGAACAGGACATCACTGAAGCTTTCTTT.

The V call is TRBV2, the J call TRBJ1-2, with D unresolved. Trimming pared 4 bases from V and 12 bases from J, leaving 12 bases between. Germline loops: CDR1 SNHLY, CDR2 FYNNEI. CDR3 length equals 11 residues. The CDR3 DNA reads TGTGCCAGCAGTGGGGCAGCTGTTAACACCTTC. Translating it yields CASSGAAVNTF.

The CDR3 region has the DNA TGTGCCAGCTCACATCCGGGACTAGCGGGGTCCGGGGCCCACGAGCAGTACTTC. Protein sequence: CASSHPGLAGSGAHEQYF. J is TRBJ2-7 and V is TRBV18; 13 bases match TRBD2. J lost 5 bases, V lost 4 bases, and 14 bases had no gene match. Germline V lookup: CDR1 KGHSH, CDR2 LQKENI. The CDR3 contains 18 residues.

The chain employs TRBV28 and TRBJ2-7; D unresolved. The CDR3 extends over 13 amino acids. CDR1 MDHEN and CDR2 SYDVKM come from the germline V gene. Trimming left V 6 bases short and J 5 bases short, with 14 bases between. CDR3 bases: TGTGCCAGCAGCTCACTCCCCTACGACGAGCAGTACTTC. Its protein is CASSSLPYDEQYF.

The CDR3 DNA follows: TGTGCCAGCAGCTCCAGCCTCTTCGGAGGTGAAAAACTGTTTTTT. This gives the protein CASSSSLFGGEKLFF. This chain connects TRBV11-1 to TRBJ1-4; D gene uncertain. Germline CDR1 and CDR2: SGHAT and FQDESV (reference sequence). V was cut by 4 bases and J by 7 bases, with 16 bases left in between. The CDR3 extends over 15 amino acids.

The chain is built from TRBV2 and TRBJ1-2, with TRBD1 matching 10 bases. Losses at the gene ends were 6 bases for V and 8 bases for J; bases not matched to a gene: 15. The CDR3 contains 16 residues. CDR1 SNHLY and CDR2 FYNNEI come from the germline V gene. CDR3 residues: CASRPRSGTGARGYTF. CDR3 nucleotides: TGTGCCAGCAGACCGCGCTCCGGGACAGGGGCAAGGGGCTACACCTTC.